The 31 T cell receptor beta chains below were found in one sample sequenced in a study of cytomegalovirus exposure and HLA in healthy donors. A multiplex PCR was run with 60 Vbeta primers and 13 Jbeta primers. Assay: immunoSEQ multiplex PCR; the TCRdb copy retains only in-frame clones and omits some. The sample carries about 100,000 clones, around 77% recorded once. The sample consisted of PBMCs. Receptors were obtained from a male donor in good health and CMV-seropositive.

The chain combines TRBV7-3 with TRBJ2-5; 8 bases align to TRBD2. V lost 5 bases to trimming and J lost 5 bases; unmatched junction nucleotides: 10. Germline lookup yields CDR1 SGHTA and CDR2 FQGTGA. The length of the CDR3 is 15 residues. The CDR3 nucleotides read TGTGCCAGCAGCCGGGGACTAGGAGGGGGGGAGACCCAGTACTTC. Translation: CASSRGLGGGETQYF.

This chain uses TRBV19 with TRBJ2-2; D may be TRBD1 (5 bases). Germline V gene lookup returns CDR1 LNHDA and CDR2 SQIVND (reference sequence). V was trimmed by 0 bases and J by 7 bases, leaving 9 bases between them. The CDR3 is 14 amino acids. The CDR3 region is CASSIDRQSGELFF. The DNA of the CDR3 is TGTGCCAGTAGTATAGACCGACAGAGCGGGGAGCTGTTTTTT.

The chain joins TRBV2 to TRBJ2-2, with 9 positions matching TRBD2. The CDR3 is 15 amino acids. Trimming took 5 bases from V and 6 from J; bases not matched to a gene: 7. Germline CDR1 is SNHLY and CDR2 is FYNNEI. CDR3 coding DNA: TGTGCCAGCAGTCGGGGAAGCGGGAGGTCCGGGGAGCTGTTTTTT. Its translation is CASSRGSGRSGELFF.

This chain joins TRBV30 and TRBJ2-7, with D unclear. V was shortened by 7 bases and J by 6 bases, with 22 bases between the two germline ends. Germline CDR1 and CDR2: GTSNPN and SVGIG (reference sequence). The CDR3 runs to 14 residues. The CDR3 DNA follows: TGTGCCTTCAACCTAGGTTGGGTGGGTGGCGAGCAGTACTTC. It specifies CAFNLGWVGGEQYF.

The rearrangement uses TRBV20-1 and TRBJ2-7, with D hard to call. Germline values: CDR1 DFQATT, CDR2 SNEGSKA (reference sequence). CDR3 size: 11 residues. V gave up 1 base and J gave up 4 bases, with 5 bases separating them. CDR3 region: CSARARYEQYF. The CDR3 DNA sequence: TGCAGTGCTAGAGCGCGGTACGAGCAGTACTTC.

This clone was counted a single time. V is TRBV4-2 and J is TRBJ2-1; 16 nucleotides line up with TRBD2. With V trimmed by 3 bases and J by 7 bases, 6 bases remained unmatched. This CDR3 contains 17 residues. The germline V gene encodes CDR1 LGHNA and CDR2 YNFKEQ. The CDR3, as DNA: TGTGCCAGCAGCCATGAGCCGGGACTAGCGGGAGGGAATGAGCAGTTCTTC. Translated, it gives CASSHEPGLAGGNEQFF.

The V call is TRBV6-6, the J call TRBJ1-2, with 7 positions matching TRBD1. J was trimmed by 11 bases and V by 5 bases; bases with no gene match: 17. The germline V gene encodes CDR1 MNHNY and CDR2 SVGAGI (reference sequence). The length of the CDR3 is 15 residues. The CDR3 sequence: CASSRLLGTVERYTF. The CDR3 region has the DNA TGTGCCAGCAGTCGCCTCCTTGGGACAGTGGAAAGGTACACCTTC.

This chain links TRBV4-3 with TRBJ2-1; 8 bases are a match to TRBD2. V shed 5 bases and J 7 bases; nucleotides not matched to a gene: 10. Germline CDR1 and CDR2: LGHNA and YSLEER. The CDR3 length is 15 residues. The CDR3: CASSSQREPWNEQFF. The CDR3 DNA reads as TGCGCCAGCAGCTCCCAGCGGGAGCCCTGGAATGAGCAGTTCTTC.

The V call is TRBV14, the J call TRBJ1-1, with 8 bases that match TRBD1. The ends lost 1 base at V and 4 bases at J; junction bases unmatched: 8. The CDR3 is 16 amino acids. Germline V lookup: CDR1 SGHDN, CDR2 FVKESK. The CDR3 here is CASSQGGQGLGTEAFF. In nucleotides, the CDR3 is TGTGCCAGCAGCCAAGGAGGACAGGGACTGGGCACTGAAGCTTTCTTT.

V usage is TRBV7-8 and J usage is TRBJ1-5; the match to TRBD1 covers 8 bases. After removal of 4 bases from V and 3 bases from J, the junction contained 5 bases not matched to a gene. In germline, CDR1 is SGHVS, CDR2 FQNEAQ. The CDR3 has 15 amino acids. The CDR3: CASSSTGANNQPQHF. The CDR3 nucleotides are TGTGCCAGCAGCTCGACAGGGGCAAACAATCAGCCCCAGCATTTT.

This clone was counted a single time. The genes are TRBV7-9 and TRBJ2-7, with TRBD2 as a possible D gene (7 bases). The CDR3 is 14 residues long. Germline-derived CDR1 and CDR2 are SEHNR and FQNEAQ (reference sequence). V gave up 3 bases and J gave up 11 bases, with 20 bases separating them. Written as DNA, the CDR3 is TGTGCCAGCAGCTTCCACGGGACCGGGGGGCGGGAGTACTTC. Translating it yields CASSFHGTGGREYF.

The chain is built from TRBV7-2 and TRBJ2-1; TRBD2 matches 7 bases. The CDR3 spans 16 residues. The trim removed 0 bases at V and 2 bases at J, leaving 4 bases unmatched. Germline V gene lookup returns CDR1 SGHTA and CDR2 FQGNSA. The CDR3 coding sequence is TGTGCCAGCAGCTTAGCGCAGCGGGGAACCTACAATGAGCAGTTCTTC. Protein sequence: CASSLAQRGTYNEQFF.

The chain recombines TRBV29-1 with TRBJ1-1; D is unclear. Per the germline V gene, CDR1 is SQVTM and CDR2 is ANQGSEA. V lost 6 bases to trimming and J lost 10 bases, with 12 bases between them. The length of the CDR3 is 10 residues. The CDR3 is CSVDLAGAFF. CDR3 coding DNA: TGCAGCGTCGACTTAGCGGGAGCTTTCTTT.

The chain couples TRBV21-1 to TRBJ2-1; TRBD2, as called in the table, went unchecked against the DNA. TRBV21-1 represents a pseudogene. The CDR3 totals 17 residues. This CDR3 is CASSRDSGTRFYNEQFF. CDR3 sequence (DNA): TGTGCCAGCAGCAGAGACTCCGGGACTAGGTTCTACAATGAGCAGTTCTTC.

The CDR3 sequence: CASSPRGGSSYNEQFF. The CDR3, as DNA: TGCGCCAGCAGCCCACGTGGCGGGAGCTCCTACAATGAGCAGTTCTTC. V usage is TRBV5-1 and J usage is TRBJ2-1, with 7 bases identical to TRBD2. The CDR3 has 16 amino acids. Germline lookup yields CDR1 SGHRS and CDR2 YFSETQ. The J segment lost 0 bases and the V segment lost 4 bases, leaving 7 bases of the junction unmatched.

Regarding this clone: A read error may produce the germline difference seen at one junction end. The chain recombines TRBV7-9 with TRBJ2-7; 14 bases are shared with TRBD2. This CDR3 spans 19 amino acids. Germline values: CDR1 SEHNR, CDR2 FQNEAQ (reference sequence). This CDR3 reads CSSSPRAGLAGGFSYEQYF. Written as DNA, the CDR3 is TGTTCCAGCAGCCCCCGTGCCGGACTAGCGGGAGGCTTCTCCTACGAGCAGTACTTC.

The chain combines TRBV10-3 with TRBJ2-3; 8 bases agree with TRBD2. After removal of 4 bases from V and 2 bases from J, the junction contained 2 bases not matched to a gene. The CDR3 sequence is 14 residues long. Germline lookup yields CDR1 ENHRY and CDR2 SYGVKD. DNA of the CDR3: TGTGCCATCAGTGCGACTAGCGCCACAGATACGCAGTATTTT. This encodes CAISATSATDTQYF.

The chain couples TRBV18 to TRBJ2-2; D not resolved. The germline V gene has CDR1 KGHSH and CDR2 LQKENI. Trimming stripped 3 bases from V and 2 bases from J, with 13 bases between. The CDR3 length is 16 residues. CDR3 protein: CASSPGRSSNTGELFF. In nucleotides, the CDR3 is TGTGCCAGCTCACCGGGCAGAAGTTCAAACACCGGGGAGCTGTTTTTT.

The CDR3, as DNA: TGTGCCAGCAGTTATGGCGGGACAGGGGCCTACGAGCAGTACTTC. As protein: CASSYGGTGAYEQYF. The chain has TRBV6-6 and TRBJ2-7; 10 nucleotides agree with TRBD1. The ends lost 3 bases at V and 2 bases at J; junction bases unmatched: 4. This CDR3 is built from 15 residues. From germline, CDR1 is MNHNY and CDR2 SVGAGI (reference sequence).

V usage is TRBV10-3 and J usage is TRBJ2-1; D remains unclear. This CDR3 region has 15 residues. Germline lookup yields CDR1 ENHRY and CDR2 SYGVKD. V lost 3 bases to trimming and J lost 0 bases, with 9 bases between them. The CDR3 spells CAISDSVGSYNEQFF. The DNA of the CDR3 is TGTGCCATCAGTGACAGCGTCGGCTCCTACAATGAGCAGTTCTTC.

The chain combines TRBV6-1 with TRBJ2-1; TRBD2 matches 16 bases. Germline CDR1 and CDR2: MNHNS and SASEGT. J gave up 4 bases and V 4 bases, and 1 base lay outside the gene matches. The CDR3 runs to 16 residues. For the CDR3, the DNA is TGTGCCAGCAGTGCGGGACTAGCGGGAGGGTACAATGAGCAGTTCTTC. It is translated as CASSAGLAGGYNEQFF.

This chain connects TRBV6-5 to TRBJ2-4; the D gene is possibly TRBD1 (5 bases). Germline lookup yields CDR1 MNHEY and CDR2 SVGAGI. V was cut by 0 bases and J by 6 bases, with 12 bases left in between. The CDR3 extends over 15 amino acids. CDR3: CASSYSGDTRNIQYF. DNA of the CDR3: TGTGCCAGCAGTTACTCAGGGGATACCAGAAACATTCAGTACTTC.

The genes are TRBV7-9 and TRBJ2-2, with 9 bases lining up with TRBD2. Trimming cost V 5 bases and J 2 bases; bases outside gene matches: 3. The CDR3 contains 15 residues. The V gene's germline CDR1 is SEHNR and CDR2 FQNEAQ (reference sequence). The chain's CDR3 is CASSKAGGNTGELFF. CDR3 sequence (DNA): TGTGCCAGCAGCAAAGCGGGAGGAAACACCGGGGAGCTGTTTTTT.

The chain recombines TRBV18 with TRBJ2-7; 7 bases line up with TRBD2. CDR1 KGHSH and CDR2 LQKENI come from the germline V gene. This CDR3 comprises 14 residues. Trimming took 6 bases from V and 5 from J; bases not matched to a gene: 10. CDR3 coding DNA: TGTGCCAGCTCCCGGACCCCCGCGGGGGACGAGCAGTACTTC. It specifies CASSRTPAGDEQYF.

This sequence joins TRBV28 and TRBJ2-7; 8 bases line up with TRBD1. Germline CDR1 is MDHEN and CDR2 is SYDVKM. V was pared by 4 bases and J by 3 bases, with 5 bases of the junction left unmatched. The CDR3 runs 14 residues. CDR3 in amino acids: CASSWPGQVYEQYF. The CDR3 DNA reads as TGTGCCAGCAGTTGGCCGGGACAGGTCTACGAGCAGTACTTC.

The chain is built from TRBV7-9 and TRBJ2-7; 7 bases fit TRBD1. Losses at the gene ends were 5 bases for V and 7 bases for J; bases not matched to a gene: 2. CDR1 is SEHNR, CDR2 FQNEAQ, per germline (reference sequence). CDR3 length: 11 residues. The CDR3: CASSTGVEQYF. CDR3 bases: TGTGCCAGCAGCACAGGGGTGGAGCAGTACTTC.

This clone has more than one count but fewer than ten. The chain uses TRBV5-1 and TRBJ2-5; D gene unclear. The CDR3 has 16 residues. Germline V CDR1 and CDR2: SGHRS, YFSETQ. Trimming stripped 2 bases from V and 0 bases from J, with 14 bases between. The CDR3 loop is CASSLTVMSYQETQYF. Here the CDR3 DNA reads TGCGCCAGCAGCTTAACGGTCATGTCGTACCAAGAGACCCAGTACTTC. Variable domain in full (rest from reference TRBV5-1 and TRBJ2-5): KAGVTQTPRYLIKTRGQQVTLSCSPISGHRSVSWYQQTPGQGLQFLFEYFSETQRNKGNFPGRFSGRQFSNSRSEMNVSTLELGDSALYLCASSLTVMSYQETQYFGPGTRLLVL.

The J gene is TRBJ2-1, the V gene TRBV7-3; 8 bases fit TRBD2. V lost 5 bases, J lost 5 bases, and 8 bases stayed unmatched. Germline CDR1 SGHTA, CDR2 FQGTGA. The CDR3 is made up of 15 amino acids. The CDR3 loop reads CASSRSGTRDNEQFF. CDR3 DNA sequence: TGTGCCAGCAGCCGTAGCGGGACCCGGGACAATGAGCAGTTCTTC.

About this clone itself: This sample includes further DNA sequences coding for the same CDR3. V usage is TRBV5-6 and J usage is TRBJ2-5; TRBD2 matches at 14 bases. The germline CDR1 and CDR2 sequences are SGHDT and YYEEEE. With 0 bases clipped from V and 2 bases from J, the junction kept 6 bases outside the gene matches. This CDR3 is 18 amino acids long. CDR3 bases: TGTGCCAGCAGCTTGGGAGGACTAGCGGGAGGAAGGCAAGAGACCCAGTACTTC. As protein: CASSLGGLAGGRQETQYF.

This clone was observed a few times. The V and J genes are TRBV6-1 and TRBJ1-4, with unresolved D. Trimming removed 1 base at V and 0 bases at J, with 9 bases between. This CDR3 comprises 16 residues. Germline assignment: CDR1 MNHNS and CDR2 SASEGT. DNA of the CDR3: TGTGCCAGCAGTGAAGTCCCCATTGCAACTAATGAAAAACTGTTTTTT. Translated: CASSEVPIATNEKLFF.

The chain uses TRBV7-2 and TRBJ2-3, with a possible D match to TRBD1 (5 bases). Deletions cut 1 base from V and 4 bases from J, with 9 bases between. Germline loops: CDR1 SGHTA, CDR2 FQGNSA. The CDR3 spans 14 residues. DNA of the CDR3: TGTGCCAGCAGCTTAGTAGCAGGGTCAGATACGCAGTATTTT. As protein: CASSLVAGSDTQYF.